Shown below are 8 T cell receptor beta chains from a single sample sequenced in a study of shared clonotypes between healthy human individuals (dated by TCRdb to 2019 to 2021). Library method: the immunoSEQ multiplex PCR assay. Held by TCRdb, this immuneACCESS table contains in-frame sequences only and omits some clones. Under half of the omission traces to an unresolved V gene where checked; the cause of the rest is unknown. Within this sample are about 1 million clones, with around 74% of them counted one time only. Clones ranked in the top ten supply about 1.4% of the sample. The sequencing sample was made of memory CD4+ T cells sorted from blood. Explained via the paper, the cell subset or site label denotes: CD45RA-negative fraction. The source is a man aged 18 to 35 in good health.

The chain uses TRBV5-1 and TRBJ1-4; D is undetermined. Trimming stripped 4 bases from V and 8 bases from J, with 18 bases between. CDR1 and CDR2 from the germline V gene are SGHRS and YFSETQ. This CDR3 is built from 15 residues. CDR3 in amino acids: CASSMEGRLEEKLFF. CDR3 DNA: TGCGCCAGCAGCATGGAAGGCAGGCTAGAAGAAAAACTGTTTTTT.

V is TRBV9 and J is TRBJ1-2; the match to TRBD1 covers 10 bases. The CDR3 length is 17 residues. J lost 5 bases, V lost 0 bases, and 10 bases had no gene match. From germline, CDR1 is SGDLS and CDR2 YYNGEE. The CDR3 sequence: CASSVGSGDRGGYGYTF. In nucleotides, the CDR3 is TGTGCCAGCAGCGTAGGGAGTGGGGACAGGGGAGGGTATGGCTACACCTTC.

This clone was picked up one time. The gene calls are TRBV2 and TRBJ2-7, with a tentative D call TRBD2 (6 bases). V was clipped by 4 bases and J by 7 bases, with 14 bases between them. The length of the CDR3 is 13 residues. Germline values: CDR1 SNHLY, CDR2 FYNNEI. The CDR3 bases are TGTGCCAGCAGTGGGGGACTCCCTCTTGAGCAGTACTTC. Encoded protein: CASSGGLPLEQYF.

The chain combines TRBV5-1 with TRBJ2-1; no reliable D call. This CDR3 region has 11 residues. Per the germline V gene, CDR1 is SGHRS and CDR2 is YFSETQ. Trimming took 4 bases from V and 8 from J, leaving 7 bases between them. This CDR3 reads CASSLTYEQFF. The CDR3 DNA is TGCGCCAGCAGCCTGACCTATGAGCAGTTCTTC.

The table lists this clone with many counts. The same CDR3 is also encoded by other DNA sequences in this sample. This chain connects TRBV7-9 to TRBJ1-2, with D unclear. The V gene lost 1 base and the J gene lost 3 bases, with 9 bases spanning the gap. The V gene's germline CDR1 is SEHNR and CDR2 FQNEAQ (reference sequence). There are 14 residues in the CDR3. CDR3 loop: CASSLVGSDYGYTF. Here the CDR3 DNA reads TGTGCCAGCAGCTTAGTCGGGTCAGACTATGGCTACACCTTC. Full variable domain (remainder filled in from reference TRBV7-9 and TRBJ1-2): DTGVSQNPRHKITKRGQNVTFRCDPISEHNRLYWYRQTLGQGPEFLTYFQNEAQLEKSRLLSDRFSAERPKGSFSTLEIQRTEQGDSAMYLCASSLVGSDYGYTFGSGTRLTVV.

Comment on this clone: Sequence at one end of the junction differs from germline and may be a read error. V usage is TRBV7-7 and J usage is TRBJ2-5, with TRBD1 matching over 7 bases. Per the germline V gene, CDR1 is SSHAT and CDR2 is FNYEAQ (reference sequence). The CDR3 runs to 14 residues. The CDR3 nucleotides are TGTGCTAGCAGCCCCGGGACAGTCCAAGAGACCCAGTACTTC. Translation gives CASSPGTVQETQYF. Variable domain in full (rest from reference TRBV7-7 and TRBJ2-5): GAGVSQSPRYKVTKRGQDVTLRCDPISSHATLYWYQQALGQGPEFLTYFNYEAQPDKSGLPSDRFSAERPEGSISTLTIQRTEQRDSAMYRCASSPGTVQETQYFGPGTRLLVL.

CDR3 DNA sequence: TGTGCCAGCTCAGCAATACGGGGGGCGAGCGATGAGCAGTTCTTC. Encoded protein: CASSAIRGASDEQFF. This chain links TRBV18 with TRBJ2-1; perhaps TRBD2 as D (7 bases). Germline V CDR1 and CDR2: KGHSH, LQKENI. CDR3 length equals 15 residues. Trimming left V 5 bases short and J 8 bases short, with 19 bases between.

This rearrangement joins TRBV30 to TRBJ2-7, with 7 positions matching TRBD2. The CDR3 has 14 amino acids. V was pared by 2 bases and J by 0 bases, with 4 bases of the junction left unmatched. Germline V gives CDR1 GTSNPN, CDR2 SVGIG (reference sequence). The DNA for the CDR3 is TGTGCCTGGAGTTCGGGGGGAAGCTCCTACGAGCAGTACTTC. Translated, it gives CAWSSGGSSYEQYF. Variable domain in full (rest from reference TRBV30 and TRBJ2-7): SQTIHQWPATLVQPVGSPLSLECTVEGTSNPNLYWYRQAAGRGLQLLFYSVGIGQISSEVPQNLSASRPQDRQFILSSKKLLLSDSGFYLCAWSSGGSSYEQYFGPGTRLTVT.